The rows below give T cell receptor beta chains drawn from one sample of a study of blood T cell repertoires in COVID-19. Measured with immunoSEQ multiplex PCR; TCRdb has only the in-frame clones, and not every one. Of tens of thousands of clones listed, roughly four fifths are singletons. Specimen: peripheral blood. The source of these receptors is a middle-aged man with acute or convalescent COVID-19. The CDR3 runs from the conserved cysteine through the conserved F or W. The D gene is left open where the match is weak. Expanded clones are given a class, and other clones once, few, many or no size at all.

J | D | size | V | DNA | CDR3
TRBJ1-1 | NA | NA | TRBV7-2 | TGTGCCAGCAGCTTAGCGGCAGGGCCGAACACTGAAGCTTTCTTT | CASSLAAGPNTEAFF
TRBJ1-3 | NA | NA | TRBV18 | TGTGCCAGCTCACCGAGGAATCAGCACGCTGGAAACACCATATATTTT | CASSPRNQHAGNTIYF
TRBJ2-5 | TRBD2 | NA | TRBV5-5 | TGTGCCAGCAGCGACCTAGCGGGGGGCGCCCTTGGGACCCAGTACTTC | CASSDLAGGALGTQYF
TRBJ2-7 | TRBD1 | NA | TRBV7-2 | TGTGCCAGCAGGCCTATCGACAGGGTCTACGAGCAGTACTTC | CASRPIDRVYEQYF
TRBJ1-5 | NA | NA | TRBV6-2/TRBV6-3 | TGTGCCAGCAGTTACGGGACATTAATAATCCAGCCCCAGCATTTT | CASSYGTLIIQPQHF
TRBJ2-1 | NA | NA | TRBV4-3 | TGCGCCAGCAGCCAAGGGGTTTGGAGTGAGCAGTTCTTC | CASSQGVWSEQFF
TRBJ2-3 | NA | NA | TRBV24-1 | TGTGCCACCAGTTTCGGGGGTGGCACAGATACGCAGTATTTT | CATSFGGGTDTQYF
TRBJ1-2 | NA | NA | TRBV5-1 | TGCGCCAGCAGCTTGGAGCAGGTCGCCTATGGCTACACCTTC | CASSLEQVAYGYTF
TRBJ2-1 | TRBD2 | NA | TRBV7-6 | TGTGCCAGCAGCTGGGGCCCTAGCGGGGGGGCCCGAGAGCAGTTCTTC | CASSWGPSGGAREQFF
TRBJ1-4 | NA | NA | TRBV18 | TGTGCCAGCTCACCAACGCTCCCAGGGTTTAATGAAAAACTGTTTTTT | CASSPTLPGFNEKLFF
TRBJ2-1 | TRBD1 | NA | TRBV5-4 | TGTGCCAGCAGCTCGAAGGACAGGGGCAAAAACAATGAGCAGTTCTTC | CASSSKDRGKNNEQFF
TRBJ1-4 | NA | NA | TRBV10-3 | TGTGCCATCAGTGAAAGGCAGGGGAATGAAAAACTGTTTTTT | CAISERQGNEKLFF
TRBJ2-5 | NA | NA | TRBV7-2 | TGTGCCAGCAGCTTAGGGGGACTAGGGGGCCGGGAGACCCAGTACTTC | CASSLGGLGGRETQYF
TRBJ1-1 | NA | NA | TRBV27 | TGTGCCAGCACCCCTTGGGTGATTGGGAGGGCCGGAGGAGACACTGAAGCTTTCTTT | CASTPWVIGRAGGDTEAFF
TRBJ2-2 | NA | NA | TRBV14 | TGTGCCAGCAGCCGCGGGTGGGGTTCCGGGGAGCTGTTTTTT | CASSRGWGSGELFF
TRBJ1-5 | NA | few | TRBV12-3/TRBV12-4 | TGTGCCAGCAGTCCAGGGTTTTTTCAGCCCCAGCATTTT | CASSPGFFQPQHF
TRBJ2-5 | NA | NA | TRBV10-3 | TGTGCCATCAGTGACAGGGAAGAGACCCAGTACTTC | CAISDREETQYF
TRBJ2-2 | TRBD1 | NA | TRBV5-4 | TGTGCCAGCAGCTCCCGGGACAGAGGAAACACCGGGGAGCTGTTTTTT | CASSSRDRGNTGELFF
TRBJ2-3 | NA | NA | TRBV12-3/TRBV12-4 | TGTGCCAGCAGACGACTACAAGGGGATACGCAGTATTTT | CASRRLQGDTQYF
TRBJ1-1 | NA | NA | TRBV2 | TGTGCCAGCAGTGGCTACAGGGCTCGGGACACTGAAGCTTTCTTT | CASSGYRARDTEAFF
TRBJ1-5 | NA | NA | TRBV2 | TGTGCCAGCAACATCGGGAGGGATCAGCCCCAGCATTTT | CASNIGRDQPQHF
TRBJ2-7 | NA | NA | TRBV7-2 | TGTGCCAGCAGCTTGCAGGGAGGTCCCTACGAGCAGTACTTC | CASSLQGGPYEQYF
TRBJ2-5 | TRBD2 | NA | TRBV7-2 | TGTGCCAGCAGCTTGGGACTAGCGGAAGAGACCCAGTACTTC | CASSLGLAEETQYF
TRBJ1-1 | NA | NA | TRBV24-1 | TGTGCCACCAGTGATGGTAGCCGGTTCGCTGAAGCTTTCTTT | CATSDGSRFAEAFF
TRBJ1-1 | NA | NA | TRBV4-3 | TGCGCCAGCAGCCAAGATATAAACACTGAAGCTTTCTTT | CASSQDINTEAFF
TRBJ2-1 | TRBD2 | NA | TRBV7-9 | TGTGCCAGCATCAGCGGGGGGAGGAATGAGCAGTTCTTC | CASISGGRNEQFF
TRBJ1-4 | NA | NA | TRBV5-1 | TGCGCCAGCAGCTTTCAAGGGGGAAGTGAAAAACTGTTTTTT | CASSFQGGSEKLFF
TRBJ2-7 | NA | NA | TRBV6-1 | TGTGCCAGTGCCACCCCCGGGTACGAGCAGTACTTC | CASATPGYEQYF
TRBJ1-2 | NA | NA | TRBV3-1/TRBV3-2 | TGTGCCAGCAGCTCAGAGCGCTATGGCTACACCTTC | CASSSERYGYTF
TRBJ1-1 | NA | NA | TRBV19 | TGTGCCAGTAGTATTGGCCCAACGGGTATCACTGAAGCTTTCTTT | CASSIGPTGITEAFF
TRBJ1-2 | NA | NA | TRBV4-3 | TGCGCCAGCAGCCAAGCCTGGGAGACCTCCTATGGCTACACCTTC | CASSQAWETSYGYTF
TRBJ1-1 | TRBD1 | NA | TRBV2 | TGTGCCAGCAGTGGGACAGGGGGCACTGAAGCTTTCTTT | CASSGTGGTEAFF
TRBJ1-1 | NA | NA | TRBV2 | TGTGCCAGCAGTGTCCAGGGAGGTACTGAAGCTTTCTTT | CASSVQGGTEAFF
TRBJ1-1 | NA | NA | TRBV3-1/TRBV3-2 | TGTGCCAGCAGCCCCCGACAGGACACTGAAGCTTTCTTT | CASSPRQDTEAFF
TRBJ1-2 | NA | NA | TRBV5-1 | TGCGCCAGCAGCTTGTACCGGTCTACGGGCTACACCTTC | CASSLYRSTGYTF